This record looks at one T cell receptor (beta chain) sequence and its context. Its specificity is unknown. This CDR3 comprises 14 residues. Germline V lookup: CDR1 LGHNA, CDR2 YNFKEQ. V was clipped by 3 bases and J by 11 bases; unmatched bases: 11. The sample belongs to a study of STAT3 mutations in large granular lymphocyte leukemia. Repertoires were generated with immunoSEQ multiplex PCR, while TCRdb's copy carries only in-frame clones and drops some. The table includes about 6,000 clones, roughly 34% detected once. General study findings and limits: Every T-LGLL patient had at least one immunodominant TCRbeta clonotype. A small but highly pathogenic clone may have been missed. Clonal expansion was inferred from samples taken at other timepoints.

The source of this sequence is a woman aged 35 to 49 with T-cell large granular lymphocyte leukemia. Some clones in this sample may be carry-over from other donors' samples. The chain joins TRBV4-2 to TRBJ1-1; 8 bases map to TRBD1. The material sequenced was peripheral blood mononuclear cells. This CDR3 reads CASSQGPRQGAAFF. In DNA, the CDR3 is TGTGCCAGCAGCCAGGGGCCGAGGCAGGGGGCCGCTTTCTTT.